What follows describes a single TCR beta chain. Germline CDR1 reads MNHEY; CDR2 reads SMNVEV (reference sequence). The V and J ends lost 8 bases and 5 bases respectively, with 15 bases between them. The CDR3 is 14 amino acids. This entry is derived from a study of blood T cell repertoires in COVID-19. Study context: Samples taken during acute and convalescent COVID-19 were collected in the United States, Italy and Spain.

Assay: immunoSEQ multiplex PCR; the TCRdb copy retains only in-frame clones and omits some. The top ten clones hold more than 8% of a sample with some 240,000 clones, approximately 80% of them seen once. The V gene is TRBV27, the J gene TRBJ2-2; perhaps TRBD2 as D (6 bases). Input material: peripheral blood. This clonotype was sampled from a woman aged 80 or over with acute or convalescent COVID-19. CDR3 in DNA: TGTGCCAGCGAAGGACTTGGAGGGACCGGGGAGCTGTTTTTT. Its translation: CASEGLGGTGELFF.